The rows below give T cell receptor beta chains drawn from one sample of a study of blood T cell repertoires in COVID-19. The assay was immunoSEQ multiplex PCR, and TCRdb's table has in-frame clones only and misses some. Among 72,000 or so clones listed, more than 80% were seen once. What was sequenced was peripheral blood. The receptor set was obtained from a woman aged 80 or over with active or convalescent COVID-19. Each CDR3 is given with its conserved first and last residue. A D gene is named only where the DNA matches it firmly. Size is stated for part of the rows, as once, few or many counts, or as a class when the clone is expanded.

.	TRBJ2-2	TRBV19	.	CASSASGGSTGELFF	TGTGCCAGTAGTGCGTCCGGGGGAAGCACCGGGGAGCTGTTTTTT
.	TRBJ1-1	TRBV28	.	CASSIGQSNTEAFF	TGTGCCAGCAGCATCGGACAGTCGAACACTGAAGCTTTCTTT
once	TRBJ1-2	TRBV10-3	.	CAISELNIGGYGYTF	TGTGCCATCAGTGAGTTAAATATTGGAGGCTATGGCTACACCTTC
many	TRBJ1-5	TRBV10-3	TRBD1	CAIGGDRVGVQPQHF	TGTGCCATCGGGGGGGACAGGGTCGGGGTTCAGCCCCAGCATTTT
.	TRBJ1-1	TRBV7-2	.	CASSLWSRTEAFF	TGTGCCAGCAGCTTATGGAGTCGAACTGAAGCTTTCTTT
few	TRBJ2-7	TRBV5-4	TRBD2	CASSILAGGNYEQYF	TGTGCCAGCAGCATTCTAGCGGGGGGGAACTACGAGCAGTACTTC
once	TRBJ2-7	TRBV5-1	.	CASSPPMGAGDEQYF	TGCGCCAGCAGCCCCCCCATGGGGGCTGGGGACGAGCAGTACTTC
.	TRBJ1-1	TRBV6-5	TRBD1	CASSTDRQNTEAFF	TGTGCCAGCAGTACGGACAGGCAGAACACTGAAGCTTTCTTT
few	TRBJ2-5	TRBV7-2	.	CASSLNPGLQETQYF	TGTGCCAGCAGCCTCAACCCTGGACTTCAAGAGACCCAGTACTTC
.	TRBJ2-3	TRBV7-6	.	CASAGWGSGTDTQYF	TGTGCCAGCGCGGGGTGGGGGAGTGGCACAGATACGCAGTATTTT
.	TRBJ2-5	TRBV6-2/TRBV6-3	TRBD2	CASSYPPGLAQETQYF	TGTGCCAGCAGTTACCCACCGGGACTAGCACAAGAGACCCAGTACTTC
.	TRBJ2-3	TRBV6-5	.	CASTGGEPDTQYF	TGTGCCAGCACGGGCGGGGAACCAGATACGCAGTATTTT
few	TRBJ1-4	TRBV5-6	.	CASSPWWGDEKLFF	TGTGCCAGCAGCCCCTGGTGGGGGGATGAAAAACTGTTTTTT
.	TRBJ1-1	TRBV29-1	.	CSVVQGEAFF	TGCAGCGTTGTACAGGGTGAAGCTTTCTTT
.	TRBJ1-1	TRBV19	.	CASSSRARDTEAFF	TGTGCCAGTAGTAGCAGGGCGCGAGACACTGAAGCTTTCTTT
few	TRBJ1-5	TRBV2	.	CASSEAGAIGNQPQHF	TGTGCCAGCAGTGAAGCGGGGGCGATAGGCAATCAGCCCCAGCATTTT
.	TRBJ2-5	TRBV5-1	TRBD2	CASSGLPSGQETQYF	TGCGCCAGCAGCGGCCTCCCTAGCGGCCAAGAGACCCAGTACTTC
.	TRBJ2-1	TRBV7-6	TRBD2	CASSLDPLLAGRYNEQFF	TGTGCCAGCAGCTTAGACCCCTTACTAGCGGGGAGGTACAATGAGCAGTTCTTC
.	TRBJ2-3	TRBV5-4	TRBD2	CATRLAGGPPDTQYF	TGTGCCACCAGACTAGCGGGGGGGCCCCCAGATACGCAGTATTTT
once	TRBJ1-1	TRBV12-3/TRBV12-4	TRBD1	CASTTGGITEAFF	TGTGCCAGTACGACAGGGGGGATCACTGAAGCTTTCTTT
.	TRBJ2-1	TRBV3-1/TRBV3-2	.	CASSRYSTRFF	TGTGCCAGCAGCCGCTATTCGACTCGGTTCTTC
.	TRBJ1-2	TRBV19	TRBD1	CASSIDTDRAGYTF	TGTGCCAGTAGTATAGATACCGACAGGGCTGGCTACACCTTC
.	TRBJ2-7	TRBV27	.	CASSLPGGPGYEQYF	TGTGCCAGCAGTTTGCCCGGGGGGCCAGGCTACGAGCAGTACTTC
.	TRBJ2-3	TRBV10-3	TRBD2	CAIQSKRGGLTDTQYF	TGTGCCATCCAGTCCAAGCGGGGGGGCCTTACAGATACGCAGTATTTT
.	TRBJ1-5	TRBV7-2	.	CASSTGGGNQPQHF	TGTGCCAGCAGCACCGGGGGTGGCAATCAGCCCCAGCATTTT